The rows below give T cell receptor beta chains drawn from one sample of a study of blood T cells in healthy people across ages. TCRdb reprocessed the 5' RACE reads with MiXCR, giving one entry per CDR3 protein. The repertoire holds approximately 1,000,000 distinct CDR3 sequences, under 40% seen once, with under 15% in the top ten. What was sequenced was blood. The receptors shown here come from a man aged 18-30 years in good health. Each CDR3 is given with its conserved first and last residue. Each record gives: D gene, V gene, J gene, clone size, CDR3 DNA, CDR3 protein. D genes are given only for firm matches. Not all rows give a size; the values are once, few, many and, for expanded clones, a class.

TRBD1	TRBV30	TRBJ1-4	.	TGTGCCTGGAGTGCACAGGGGGCGTATAATGAAAAACTGTTTTTT	CAWSAQGAYNEKLFF
.	TRBV29-1	TRBJ2-1	few	TGCAGCGTTGATCCTTCAGGGAATGAGCAGTTCTTC	CSVDPSGNEQFF
.	TRBV11-2	TRBJ2-3	.	TGTGCCAGCAGCTTAAATAGGGCTCCGAGCACTGATACGCAGTATTTT	CASSLNRAPSTDTQYF
TRBD2	TRBV11-2	TRBJ2-5	.	TGTGCCAGCAGCCCCATCATCAGGACTAGCGGGGGTCAGACCCAGTACTTC	CASSPIIRTSGGQTQYF
.	TRBV21-1	TRBJ2-2	few	TGTGCCAGCAGCAAAGGGAGAGCGGGGGGCCGAAACACCGGGGAGCTGTTTTTT	CASSKGRAGGRNTGELFF
.	TRBV10-3	TRBJ1-2	.	TGTGCCATCAAGATCGCGGGCGGCGATGGCTACACCTTC	CAIKIAGGDGYTF
.	TRBV6-2/TRBV6-3	TRBJ2-3	.	TGTGCCAGCAGTTACCCCCTGGGTGGGGATGGGTTAACTGGACCCTTGTCCACAGATGCGCAGTATTTT	CASSYPLGGDGLTGPLSTDAQYF
.	TRBV29-1	TRBJ2-1	few	TGCAGCTTGACGCGCTACCTCTACAATGAGCAGTTCTTC	CSLTRYLYNEQFF
.	TRBV5-1	TRBJ1-2	few	TGCGCCAGCAGCGACGCGGACACGGCTAACTATGGCTACACCTTC	CASSDADTANYGYTF
.	TRBV27	TRBJ2-5	few	TGTGCCAGCAGCCTTACCATCAAGCTACAGGGCCCTAACGAGCTACGAGCCCTGTACTTC	CASSLTIKLQGPNELRALYF
.	TRBV13	TRBJ1-4	few	TGTGCCAGCAGCTTGGGACCGCCCAATGAAAAACTGTTTTTT	CASSLGPPNEKLFF
TRBD1	TRBV12-3/TRBV12-4	TRBJ1-1	few	TGTGCCAGCAGCCCGGGACAGGGTGGGGTAGTAGCTTTCTTT	CASSPGQGGVVAFF
TRBD1	TRBV12-3/TRBV12-4	TRBJ2-7	many	TGTGCCAGCAGCAGGGGGTCCTACAATGAGCAGTACTTC	CASSRGSYNEQYF
TRBD1	TRBV5-5	TRBJ1-1	.	TGTGCCAGCGCTCGGGGACAGGGGTGGAGCACTGAAGCTTTCTTT	CASARGQGWSTEAFF
.	TRBV9	TRBJ2-2	.	TGTGCCAGCAGCCTAACCCCACAGGGATCCGGGGAGCTGTTTTTT	CASSLTPQGSGELFF
.	TRBV20-1	TRBJ2-3	.	TGCAGTGCTAGTTTCAGGTTCACAGATACGCAGTATTTT	CSASFRFTDTQYF
.	TRBV19	TRBJ1-2	few	TGTGCCATTAACTATGGCTACACCTTC	CAINYGYTF
TRBD1	TRBV6-2/TRBV6-3	TRBJ2-2	.	TGTGCCAGCAGTTACCCGGGACAGGTTGAGAACACCGGGGAGCTGTTTTTT	CASSYPGQVENTGELFF
TRBD1	TRBV6-6	TRBJ1-1	few	TGTGCCAGCAGTCCCCGTGGGACAGGACCCATGAACACTGAAGCTTTCTTT	CASSPRGTGPMNTEAFF
.	TRBV6-2/TRBV6-3	TRBJ2-7	.	TGTGCCAGCACCCTGACAGGTGGCTACGAGCAGTACTTC	CASTLTGGYEQYF
TRBD1	TRBV4-1	TRBJ1-5	few	TGCGCCAGCAGCCAAGACGGACAGGGGGCCTATCAGCCCCAGCATTTT	CASSQDGQGAYQPQHF
.	TRBV6-2/TRBV6-3	TRBJ2-5	.	TGTGCCAGCAGTTACCTGTTACGGGGAGAGACCCAGTACTTC	CASSYLLRGETQYF
TRBD2	TRBV20-1	TRBJ2-5	.	TGCAGTGCTGGAGCCAATAGCGGGGGGTTCCTCCAAGAGACCCAGTACTTC	CSAGANSGGFLQETQYF
.	TRBV7-9	TRBJ1-4	.	TGTGCCAGCAGTTTAGGCCCGGACCAACTGTTTTTT	CASSLGPDQLFF
.	TRBV20-1	TRBJ2-4	.	TGCAGTGCTAGAGTCGGCCAGCGAATGCATCAAGAGACCCGGTACTTC	CSARVGQRMHQETRYF
TRBD2	TRBV4-1	TRBJ2-3	.	TGCGCCAGCAGCCAAGAGGCTAGCGGGGCGCCTGTTGGAGATACGCAGTATTTT	CASSQEASGAPVGDTQYF
TRBD2	TRBV4-2	TRBJ2-3	.	TGTGCCAGCAGCCAACGACATGGGACTAGCGGGAGATTCGGAGATACGCAGTATTTT	CASSQRHGTSGRFGDTQYF
TRBD1	TRBV28	TRBJ1-1	.	TGTGCCAGCACCGTGGGGACAGACACTGAAGCTTTCTTT	CASTVGTDTEAFF
.	TRBV7-2	TRBJ2-1	.	TGTGCCAGCAGCTTTGGGACCAATGAGCAGTTCTTC	CASSFGTNEQFF
TRBD1	TRBV4-3	TRBJ2-1	few	TGCGCCAGCAGCAATCCAGGACAGGGTCAAAATGAGCAGTTCTTC	CASSNPGQGQNEQFF
.	TRBV4-3	TRBJ2-7	.	TGCGCCAGCGCTGCAGGAGGAGGGAAGTTCAAGGAGCAGTACTTC	CASAAGGGKFKEQYF
TRBD2	TRBV10-3	TRBJ2-3	few	TGTGCCATCAGTGGGCCCACAGCGGGGTCCCCGGATACGCAGTATTTT	CAISGPTAGSPDTQYF
.	TRBV6-1	TRBJ2-5	.	TGTGCCAGCAGTGTGGGGGGCAGGGGAGAGACCCAGTACTTC	CASSVGGRGETQYF
TRBD1	TRBV12-3/TRBV12-4	TRBJ1-1	few	TGTGCCAGCAGCCCAGATCGGCCAGGGGGGCCTGAAGCTTTCTTT	CASSPDRPGGPEAFF
.	TRBV4-1	TRBJ1-6	.	TGCGCCAGCAGCCTAACTTATCGGGAACCCAATTCACCCCTCCACTTT	CASSLTYREPNSPLHF
.	TRBV7-6	TRBJ2-7	few	TGTGCCAGCAGCTTAGGGTCGGAAGCCTACGAGCAGTACTTC	CASSLGSEAYEQYF
TRBD1	TRBV20-1	TRBJ1-4	.	TGCAGTGCTAGAGACAGGACAGGGGTTGGTGGAAAACTGTTTTTT	CSARDRTGVGGKLFF
TRBD1	TRBV12-3/TRBV12-4	TRBJ1-1	few	TGTGCCAGCAGTTTTGGACAGGGCGGTCCTGAAGCTTTCTTT	CASSFGQGGPEAFF
.	TRBV20-1	TRBJ1-5	.	TGCAGTGCTCGTCGGACAGTGAATCAGCCCCAGCATTTT	CSARRTVNQPQHF
.	TRBV4-1	TRBJ1-4	.	TGCGCCAGCAGCCAAGGTTCTGGAGACAGGACTAATGAAAAACTGTTTTTT	CASSQGSGDRTNEKLFF
.	TRBV4-3	TRBJ1-1	few	TGCGCCAGCAGCCAACGGTTCGGGTTTTTTCTTTCGGACACTGAAGCTTTCTTT	CASSQRFGFFLSDTEAFF
.	TRBV29-1	TRBJ2-1	.	TGCAGCGTTGTATACTTGGTGACCGGCTACAATGAGCAGTTCTTC	CSVVYLVTGYNEQFF
.	TRBV7-2	TRBJ2-5	.	TGTGCCAGCAGCTTAGGGTCGATAGAAGAGACCCAGTACTTC	CASSLGSIEETQYF
.	TRBV19	TRBJ2-7	few	TGTGCCAGTACCCAAGGTGGAACTTTGGGTAATTACGAGCAGTACTTC	CASTQGGTLGNYEQYF
.	TRBV20-1	TRBJ2-1	.	TGCAGTGCTAGAGATCGCCCCCGCGGATCCTACAATGAGCAGTTCTTC	CSARDRPRGSYNEQFF
TRBD1	TRBV20-1	TRBJ2-4	.	TGCAGTGCTAGCCCGGACAGGGGGCTTAACAAAAACATTCAGTACTTC	CSASPDRGLNKNIQYF
TRBD2	TRBV4-1	TRBJ2-5	.	TGCGCCAGCAGCCTTGGACTAGCGGGAACTTCTCAAGAGACCCAGTACTTC	CASSLGLAGTSQETQYF
TRBD1	TRBV20-1	TRBJ1-2	.	TGCAGTGCTCGCCCCGGACAGGGCCCTAACTACACCTTC	CSARPGQGPNYTF
.	TRBV7-2	TRBJ1-6	.	TGTGCCAGCAGCACCCGGGGGGGCGAAAATTCACCCCTCCACTTT	CASSTRGGENSPLHF
.	TRBV6-2/TRBV6-3	TRBJ1-5	.	TGTGCCAGCAGTTACTCTGCCCACAATCAGCCCCAGCATTTT	CASSYSAHNQPQHF
.	TRBV20-1	TRBJ1-2	few	TGCAGTGCTAGTAGGGAGAATGGGGGAACTATGGACGGCTACACCTTC	CSASRENGGTMDGYTF